A single sample gave rise to the 7 T cell receptor beta chains below, sequenced in a study of blood T cell repertoires in COVID-19 (dated by TCRdb to between 2020 and 2021). The library was prepared using the immunoSEQ multiplex PCR assay. TCRdb provides this immuneACCESS table in a form limited to in-frame rearrangements. Some clones are lacking; in checked studies, under half of them reflect an unresolved V gene, and why the rest are absent is not known. Across this sample there are fewer than 350,000 clones, with roughly 89% seen only once. The top ten clones comprise 1.7% of the sample. Sequencing input: PBMCs or T cells enriched from blood (not recorded which). The source is a middle-aged woman who had recovered from COVID-19.

This rearrangement joins TRBV7-2 to TRBJ2-3, with D perhaps TRBD2 (6 bases). Germline V gene data show CDR1 as SGHTA and CDR2 as FQGNSA. Trimming pared 5 bases from V and 4 bases from J, leaving 13 bases between. This CDR3 has 14 residues. DNA for the CDR3: TGTGCCAGCAGCCAAGGAGGAGGGGCAGATACGCAGTATTTT. Translated, it gives CASSQGGGADTQYF.

The rearrangement joins TRBV3-1 (or the pseudogene TRBV3-2) to TRBJ1-2; 8 bases are shared with TRBD1. This CDR3 is 13 amino acids long. Trimming took 2 bases from V and 8 from J; bases not matched to a gene: 4. The germline CDR1 and CDR2 sequences are LGHDT and YNNKEL (reference sequence). This CDR3 reads CASSQRTGKGYTF. In DNA, the CDR3 is TGTGCCAGCAGCCAAAGGACAGGGAAAGGCTACACCTTC.

V and J are TRBV4-1 and TRBJ2-3; 9 bases are a match to TRBD2. This CDR3 has 17 residues. Germline V CDR1 and CDR2: MGHRA, YSYEKL. The trim removed 2 bases at V and 4 bases at J, leaving 10 bases unmatched. The DNA of the CDR3 is TGCGCCAGCAGCCAAAGACATTGGCGGGAGGGAGCAGATACGCAGTATTTT. Amino acids: CASSQRHWREGADTQYF.

This clone was counted only a few times. The chain carries TRBV14 and TRBJ2-5, with 8 bases matching TRBD2. V trimming: 1 base; J trimming: 7 bases; junction bases outside the gene matches: 11. The CDR3 is 16 residues long. Per germline, CDR1 SGHDN and CDR2 FVKESK. CDR3 amino acids: CASSQGRGLAEGTQYF. CDR3 DNA sequence: TGTGCCAGCAGCCAAGGTCGCGGACTAGCCGAAGGGACCCAGTACTTC.

A few counts support this clone. The J gene is TRBJ1-3, the V gene TRBV7-9; TRBD1 might be the D (5 bases). Per the germline V gene, CDR1 is SEHNR and CDR2 is FQNEAQ (reference sequence). With 1 base removed from V and 4 bases from J, the gap between germline ends came to 8 bases. The CDR3 consists of 14 residues. CDR3 DNA sequence: TGTGCCAGCAGCTTAGGGGGGGACGGAAACACCATATATTTT. Residues: CASSLGGDGNTIYF.

This clone was recorded a few times. CDR3 loop: CASSQEGGGRKLFF. Here the CDR3 DNA reads TGTGCCAGCAGCCAAGAAGGGGGGGGTCGGAAACTGTTTTTT. This sequence joins TRBV14 and TRBJ1-4; a weak D match, TRBD1 (6 bases). The CDR3 extends over 14 amino acids. V was trimmed by 0 bases and J by 11 bases, leaving 13 bases between them. In germline, CDR1 is SGHDN, CDR2 FVKESK.

This clone was observed a single time. The junction shows a germline mismatch at one end, possibly a read error. This chain joins TRBV7-7 and TRBJ2-5; D not certain. The germline V gene encodes CDR1 SSHAT and CDR2 FNYEAQ (reference sequence). The CDR3 runs 13 residues. The CDR3 sequence: CASSLGAGETQYF. The CDR3 coding sequence is TGTGCTAGCAGCTTAGGTGCAGGAGAGACCCAGTACTTC.